This passage covers 17 T cell receptor beta chains from one sample sequenced in a study of OX40 agonist ivuxolimab in advanced cancers. Sequencing was performed with immunoSEQ multiplex PCR; in TCRdb, only in-frame clones are kept and a portion is missing. The data contain approximately 100,000 clones, just over 90% of them singletons. The sequenced sample was CD4+ or CD8+ T cells sorted from blood, obtained in a trial of the OX40 agonist ivuxolimab. These receptors were collected from an adult with an advanced solid tumor such as melanoma, head and neck, liver or kidney cancer.

The rearrangement uses TRBV28 and TRBJ2-7; D ambiguous. Deletions cut 1 base from V and 7 bases from J, with 8 bases between. Germline CDR1 MDHEN, CDR2 SYDVKM. This CDR3 comprises 12 residues. This CDR3 reads CASSLSLSEQYF. The DNA for the CDR3 is TGTGCCAGCAGTTTATCCCTTTCTGAGCAGTACTTC.

The genes are TRBV7-2 and TRBJ1-1; 7 nucleotides align to TRBD1. This CDR3 comprises 15 residues. V shed 3 bases and J 7 bases; nucleotides not matched to a gene: 11. The germline gives CDR1 SGHTA, CDR2 FQGNSA. This chain's CDR3 is CASSLQGQRSDEAFF. The CDR3 DNA follows: TGTGCCAGCAGCTTGCAGGGACAGAGAAGTGATGAAGCTTTCTTT. Using reference TRBV7-2 and TRBJ1-1 for the parts outside the CDR3, the full variable domain is GAGVSQSPSNKVTEKGKDVELRCDPISGHTALYWYRQSLGQGLEFLIYFQGNSAPDKSGLPSDRFSAERTGGSVSTLTIQRTQQEDSAVYLCASSLQGQRSDEAFFGQGTRLTVV.

This chain connects TRBV6-1 to TRBJ2-3; 11 nucleotides match TRBD2. The germline V gene has CDR1 MNHNS and CDR2 SASEGT. J lost 0 bases, V lost 4 bases, and 6 bases had no gene match. The CDR3 consists of 17 residues. CDR3 protein: CASSARLAGTSTDTQYF. The CDR3 DNA reads TGTGCCAGCAGTGCTCGACTAGCGGGAACTAGCACAGATACGCAGTATTTT.

This clone has just a few counts. This sequence joins TRBV10-1 and TRBJ2-5; TRBD1 is a possible D gene (5 bases). Germline V gives CDR1 WNHNN, CDR2 SYGVQD (reference sequence). The CDR3 runs 14 residues. With 4 bases removed from V and 0 bases from J, the gap between germline ends came to 9 bases. CDR3 in amino acids: CASSADRYQETQYF. CDR3 sequence (DNA): TGCGCCAGCAGTGCCGACAGATACCAAGAGACCCAGTACTTC.

The rearrangement links TRBV4-2 to TRBJ2-3, with 9 bases matching TRBD2. The CDR3 totals 16 residues. V lost 2 bases to trimming and J lost 4 bases; unmatched junction nucleotides: 7. Looked up from germline, CDR1 is LGHNA and CDR2 is YNFKEQ. The CDR3 coding sequence is TGTGCCAGCAGCCAACAGACTAGCGGTCGGGCAGATACGCAGTATTTT. Amino acid sequence: CASSQQTSGRADTQYF.

As DNA, the CDR3 is TGTGCCAGCAGCTCGCTACTACTGACTAGCGGGAGCTCCTACGAGCAGTACTTC. This codes for CASSSLLLTSGSSYEQYF. The chain combines TRBV7-9 with TRBJ2-7; 12 bases agree with TRBD2. The CDR3 sequence is 18 residues long. Per the germline V gene, CDR1 is SEHNR and CDR2 is FQNEAQ (reference sequence). V lost 4 bases to trimming and J lost 0 bases; unmatched junction nucleotides: 10. The full variable domain, in which reference TRBV7-9 and TRBJ2-7 provide the parts outside the CDR3, is DTGVSQNPRHKITKRGQNVTFRCDPISEHNRLYWYRQTLGQGPEFLTYFQNEAQLEKSRLLSDRFSAERPKGSFSTLEIQRTEQGDSAMYLCASSSLLLTSGSSYEQYFGPGTRLTVT.

The CDR3 bases are TGTGCCAGCAGTTTCCCGGACAGGGGAAACACCATATATTTT. Translated, it gives CASSFPDRGNTIYF. The rearrangement links TRBV28 to TRBJ1-3; 7 bases match TRBD1. The V gene's germline CDR1 is MDHEN and CDR2 SYDVKM. The CDR3 spans 14 residues. The J segment lost 4 bases and the V segment lost 3 bases, leaving 3 bases of the junction unmatched. The whole variable domain, remainder taken from reference TRBV28 and TRBJ1-3, is DVKVTQSSRYLVKRTGEKVFLECVQDMDHENMFWYRQDPGLGLRLIYFSYDVKMKEKGDIPEGYSVSREKKERFSLILESASTNQTSMYLCASSFPDRGNTIYFGEGSWLTVV.

This rearrangement joins TRBV7-8 to TRBJ2-3; TRBD2 agrees at 9 bases. Germline loops: CDR1 SGHVS, CDR2 FQNEAQ. V gave up 0 bases and J gave up 1 base; unmatched junction bases: 8. The CDR3 covers 18 residues. The CDR3, as DNA: TGTGCCAGCAGCTTAGCGTATCGAGCGGGAGGCCGCACAGATACGCAGTATTTT. Protein sequence: CASSLAYRAGGRTDTQYF. Using reference TRBV7-8 and TRBJ2-3 for the parts outside the CDR3, the full variable domain is GAGVSQSPRYKVAKRGQDVALRCDPISGHVSLFWYQQALGQGPEFLTYFQNEAQLDKSGLPSDRFFAERPEGSVSTLKIQRTQQEDSAVYLCASSLAYRAGGRTDTQYFGPGTRLTVL.

The chain combines TRBV5-4 with TRBJ2-3, with D possibly matching TRBD2 (5 bases). This CDR3 contains 15 residues. CDR1 is SGHNT and CDR2 is YYREEE in the germline V gene (reference sequence). The V and J ends lost 4 bases and 3 bases respectively, with 15 bases between them. The CDR3 region is CASSPEAGRTDTQYF. Written as DNA, the CDR3 is TGTGCCAGCAGCCCGGAGGCCGGAAGGACAGATACGCAGTATTTT.

As DNA, the CDR3 is TGTGCCAGCAGCTTGAACGGCAGGGACTCTGGAAACACCATATATTTT. Translating gives CASSLNGRDSGNTIYF. The chain carries TRBV5-6 and TRBJ1-3, with D possibly being TRBD1 (5 bases). The V end lost 1 base, the J end lost 0 bases, and 11 bases lay between the germline ends. The germline V gene has CDR1 SGHDT and CDR2 YYEEEE. The CDR3 covers 16 residues. Looking up the rest from reference TRBV5-6 and TRBJ1-3 gives the full variable domain: DAGVTQSPTHLIKTRGQQVTLRCSPKSGHDTVSWYQQALGQGPQFIFQYYEEEERQRGNFPDRFSGHQFPNYSSELNVNALLLGDSALYLCASSLNGRDSGNTIYFGEGSWLTVV.

The V call is TRBV20-1, the J call TRBJ2-5; D might be TRBD2 (5 bases). Germline V gene sequence: CDR1 DFQATT, CDR2 SNEGSKA (reference sequence). The CDR3 is made up of 11 amino acids. The CDR3 coding sequence is TGCAGCGAGGGCGGACAAGAGACCCAGTACTTC. This encodes CSEGGQETQYF.

The chain uses TRBV6-4 and TRBJ1-2; 7 bases match TRBD1. The CDR3 is 15 amino acids. V trimming: 4 bases; J trimming: 6 bases; junction bases outside the gene matches: 11. Per germline, CDR1 MRHNA and CDR2 SNTAGT. The CDR3 region has the DNA TGTGCCAGCAGTGCCCGGGCGGGGACAGCGGATGGCTACACCTTC. Protein: CASSARAGTADGYTF.

The V gene is TRBV7-6, the J gene TRBJ1-3; D ambiguous. CDR3 length equals 15 residues. The V gene lost 0 bases and the J gene lost 0 bases, with 6 bases spanning the gap. Germline values: CDR1 SGHVS, CDR2 FNYEAQ. DNA for the CDR3: TGTGCCAGCAGCTTAGCGCCAGGCTCTGGAAACACCATATATTTT. This gives the protein CASSLAPGSGNTIYF.

The chain combines TRBV7-6 with TRBJ1-1; D possibly corresponds to TRBD1 (5 bases). This CDR3 contains 13 residues. Trimming removed 5 bases from V and 1 base from J, with 8 bases in between. Germline lookup yields CDR1 SGHVS and CDR2 FNYEAQ. The chain's CDR3 is CASSRDGNTEAFF. CDR3 nucleotides: TGTGCCAGCAGCCGGGACGGGAACACTGAAGCTTTCTTT. Together with reference TRBV7-6 and TRBJ1-1, the CDR3 gives the full variable domain: GAGVSQSPRYKVTKRGQDVALRCDPISGHVSLYWYRQALGQGPEFLTYFNYEAQQDKSGLPNDRFSAERPEGSISTLTIQRTEQRDSAMYRCASSRDGNTEAFFGQGTRLTVV.

In DNA, the CDR3 is TGTGCCACCAGCCCTAGCACCGAGTATGGCAATCAGCCCCAGCATTTT. This gives the protein CATSPSTEYGNQPQHF. This chain connects TRBV15 to TRBJ1-5; D remains ambiguous. Trimming took 5 bases from V and 2 from J, leaving 16 bases between them. There are 16 residues in the CDR3. Germline values: CDR1 LNHNV, CDR2 YYDKDF (reference sequence).

The rearrangement joins TRBV11-3 to TRBJ2-1, with D tentatively TRBD1 (5 bases). CDR3 length: 15 amino acids. V shed 4 bases and J shed 0 bases, with 10 bases lying between them. Germline V gives CDR1 SGHNT, CDR2 YENEEA. The CDR3 is CASSYRQTSYNEQFF. CDR3 bases: TGTGCCAGCAGCTACCGACAGACCTCCTACAATGAGCAGTTCTTC.

This clone has just one count. The chain uses TRBV5-1 and TRBJ1-4; D remains unclear. The V and J ends lost 0 bases and 0 bases respectively, with 6 bases between them. The CDR3 is 15 amino acids. Looked up from germline, CDR1 is SGHRS and CDR2 is YFSETQ. The CDR3 sequence is CASSLGAATNEKLFF. Written as DNA, the CDR3 is TGCGCCAGCAGCTTGGGGGCGGCAACTAATGAAAAACTGTTTTTT.